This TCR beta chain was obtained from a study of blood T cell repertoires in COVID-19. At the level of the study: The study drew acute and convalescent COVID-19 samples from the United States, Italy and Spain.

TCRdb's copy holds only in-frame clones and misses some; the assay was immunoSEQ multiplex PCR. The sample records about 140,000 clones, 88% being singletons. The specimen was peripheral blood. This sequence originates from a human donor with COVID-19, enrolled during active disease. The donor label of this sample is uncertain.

The CDR3 is CASSFGAGSDTQYF. The CDR3 bases are TGCGCCAGCAGCTTTGGGGCAGGGTCAGATACGCAGTATTTT. This chain links TRBV5-1 with TRBJ2-3, with D tentatively TRBD1 (5 bases). V lost 2 bases, J lost 4 bases, and 11 bases lay in between. From germline, CDR1 is SGHRS and CDR2 YFSETQ. CDR3 size: 14 residues.